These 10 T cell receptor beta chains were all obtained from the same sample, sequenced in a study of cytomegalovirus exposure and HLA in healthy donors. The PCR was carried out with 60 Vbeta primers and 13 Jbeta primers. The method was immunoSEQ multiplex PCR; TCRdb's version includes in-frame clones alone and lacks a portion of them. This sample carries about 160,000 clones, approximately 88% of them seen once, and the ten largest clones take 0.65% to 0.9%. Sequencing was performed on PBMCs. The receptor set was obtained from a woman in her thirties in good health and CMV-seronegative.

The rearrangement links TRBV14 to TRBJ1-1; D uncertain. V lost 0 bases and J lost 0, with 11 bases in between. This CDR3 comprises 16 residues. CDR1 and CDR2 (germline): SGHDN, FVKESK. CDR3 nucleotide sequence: TGTGCCAGCAGCCAAGATGGTGCAGGTATGAACACTGAAGCTTTCTTT. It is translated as CASSQDGAGMNTEAFF.

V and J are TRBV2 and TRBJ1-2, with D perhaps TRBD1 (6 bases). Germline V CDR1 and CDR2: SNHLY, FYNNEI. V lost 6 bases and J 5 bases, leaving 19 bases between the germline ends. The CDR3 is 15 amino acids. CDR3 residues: CASRGDRTPGYGYTF. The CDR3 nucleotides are TGTGCCAGCAGGGGTGACAGGACCCCTGGGTATGGCTACACCTTC.

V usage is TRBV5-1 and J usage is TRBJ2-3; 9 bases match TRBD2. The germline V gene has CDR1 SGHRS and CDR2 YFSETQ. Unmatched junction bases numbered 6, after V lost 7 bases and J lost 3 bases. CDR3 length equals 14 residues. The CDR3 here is CASVAGDYTDTQYF. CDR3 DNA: TGCGCCAGCGTAGCGGGGGATTATACAGATACGCAGTATTTT.

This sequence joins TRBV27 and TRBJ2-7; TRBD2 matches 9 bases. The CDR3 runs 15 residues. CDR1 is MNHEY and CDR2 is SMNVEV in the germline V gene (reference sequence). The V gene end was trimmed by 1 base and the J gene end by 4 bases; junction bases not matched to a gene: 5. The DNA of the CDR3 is TGTGCCAGCAGTTTATTTCCTAGCGGGACTTACGAGCAGTACTTC. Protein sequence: CASSLFPSGTYEQYF.

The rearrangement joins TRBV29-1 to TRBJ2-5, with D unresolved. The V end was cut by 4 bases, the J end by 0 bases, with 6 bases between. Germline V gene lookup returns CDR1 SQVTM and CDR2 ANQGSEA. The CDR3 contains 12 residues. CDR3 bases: TGCAGCGTTGGGCGGTACCAAGAGACCCAGTACTTC. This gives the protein CSVGRYQETQYF. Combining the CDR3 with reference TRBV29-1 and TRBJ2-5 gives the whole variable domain SAVISQKPSRDICQRGTSLTIQCQVDSQVTMMFWYRQQPGQSLTLIATANQGSEATYESGFVIDKFPISRPNLTFSTLTVSNMSPEDSSIYLCSVGRYQETQYFGPGTRLLVL.

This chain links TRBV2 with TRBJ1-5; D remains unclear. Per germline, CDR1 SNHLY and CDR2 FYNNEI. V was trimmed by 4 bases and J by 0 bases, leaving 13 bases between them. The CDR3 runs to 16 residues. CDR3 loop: CASSAMAPNSNQPQHF. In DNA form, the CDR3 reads TGTGCCAGCAGTGCGATGGCCCCGAATAGCAATCAGCCCCAGCATTTT.

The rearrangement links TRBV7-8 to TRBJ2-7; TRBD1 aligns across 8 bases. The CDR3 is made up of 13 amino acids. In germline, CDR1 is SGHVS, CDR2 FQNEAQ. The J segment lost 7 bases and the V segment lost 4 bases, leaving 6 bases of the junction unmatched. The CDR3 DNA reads TGTGCCAGCAGCTCGAGGACAGGGCGAGAGCAGTACTTC. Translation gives CASSSRTGREQYF.

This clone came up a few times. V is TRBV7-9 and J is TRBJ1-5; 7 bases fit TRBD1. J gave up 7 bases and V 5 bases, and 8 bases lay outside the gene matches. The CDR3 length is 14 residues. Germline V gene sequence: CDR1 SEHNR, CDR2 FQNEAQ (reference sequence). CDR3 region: CASSTTTGNQPQHF. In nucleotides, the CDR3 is TGTGCCAGCAGCACAACGACAGGGAACCAGCCCCAGCATTTT.

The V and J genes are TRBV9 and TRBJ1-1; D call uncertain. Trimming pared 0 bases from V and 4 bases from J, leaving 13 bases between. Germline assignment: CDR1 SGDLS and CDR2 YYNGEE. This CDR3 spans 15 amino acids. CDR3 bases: TGTGCCAGCAGCGTAGACCCCAGGTTAGGCACTGAAGCTTTCTTT. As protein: CASSVDPRLGTEAFF. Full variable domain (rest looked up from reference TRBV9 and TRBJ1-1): DSGVTQTPKHLITATGQRVTLRCSPRSGDLSVYWYQQSLDQGLQFLIQYYNGEERAKGNILERFSAQQFPDLHSELNLSSLELGDSALYFCASSVDPRLGTEAFFGQGTRLTVV.

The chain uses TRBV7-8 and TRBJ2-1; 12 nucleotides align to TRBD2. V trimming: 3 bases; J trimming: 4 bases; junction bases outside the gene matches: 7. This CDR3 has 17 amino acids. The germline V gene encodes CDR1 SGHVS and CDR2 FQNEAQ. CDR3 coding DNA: TGTGCCAGCAGCTTCTCTAGCGGGGGGGATATTTACAATGAGCAGTTCTTC. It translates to CASSFSSGGDIYNEQFF.